This T cell receptor (beta chain) was sequenced during a study of T cells in localized non-small cell lung cancer. Findings of the study overall: There were a median roughly 59 of the top 100 tumor clones appearing in adjacent lung. Greater blood T cell density accompanied longer overall survival.

About this clone: Its antigen remains unidentified.

Germline CDR1 and CDR2: MNHNY and SVGAGI (reference sequence). The CDR3 loop spans 11 amino acids. V lost 7 bases, J lost 8 bases, and 11 bases lay in between. Produced via immunoSEQ multiplex PCR; TCRdb's table is partial and in-frame only. The profile covers about 77,000 clones, with 88% appearing a single time and around 20% taken by the ten largest. The chain has TRBV6-6 and TRBJ1-1, with no clear D. This specimen was peripheral blood, taken before any cancer treatment. This sequence was found in a woman aged 35 to 75 with stage I squamous cell lung carcinoma. The CDR3 DNA reads TGTGCCAGCACCCACAGCGCCGAAGCTTTCTTT. It encodes CASTHSAEAFF.